Below, 27 T cell receptor beta chains from the same sample are listed, as sequenced in a study of naive and memory T cell subsets. This sample's treatment: skin biopsy from PPD injection site in Mantoux-positive individual. An oligonucleotide containing a UMI was ligated to the 3' end of TCR cDNA. Amplification of ligated cDNA took four PCR rounds with SP2 and nested alpha and beta constant primers. TCRdb called the UMI-ligation and nested PCR reads again in MiXCR, with one record for every CDR3 protein. The sample has some 21,000 distinct CDR3 sequences; roughly 6% are singletons. The material sequenced was skin, taken from a tuberculin skin test site. These receptors were collected from an adult in good health.

This clonotype appeared a few times. The chain joins TRBV7-3 to TRBJ2-1; 7 bases agree with TRBD2. The trim removed 1 base at V and 3 bases at J, leaving 3 bases unmatched. The CDR3 is 15 residues long. Germline assignment: CDR1 SGHTA and CDR2 FQGTGA. The CDR3 protein is CASSLMAGVYNEQFF. For the CDR3, the DNA is TGTGCCAGCAGCTTAATGGCGGGAGTCTACAATGAGCAGTTCTTC. Full variable domain (missing parts from reference TRBV7-3 and TRBJ2-1): GAGVSQTPSNKVTEKGKYVELRCDPISGHTALYWYRQSLGQGPEFLIYFQGTGAADDSGLPNDRFFAVRPEGSVSTLKIQRTERGDSAVYLCASSLMAGVYNEQFFGPGTRLTVL.

The J gene is TRBJ1-2, the V gene TRBV27; the D gene is possibly TRBD1 (6 bases). Germline CDR1 is MNHEY and CDR2 is SMNVEV (reference sequence). V shed 0 bases and J shed 3 bases, with 17 bases lying between them. This CDR3 spans 17 amino acids. The CDR3 nucleotides are TGTGCCAGCAGTTTATCTCACGGGGGGCAGGTCGACTATGGCTACACCTTC. As protein: CASSLSHGGQVDYGYTF.

Concerning this clonotype itself: This may come from a read error, since a much larger clone is one base off. This chain connects TRBV11-3 to TRBJ2-1; 14 nucleotides match TRBD2. Germline lookup yields CDR1 SGHNT and CDR2 YENEEA. This CDR3 spans 16 amino acids. Written as DNA, the CDR3 is TGTGCCGGCAGCCCCCAGGGACTAGCGGGAGCGAATGAGCAGTTCTTC. This codes for CAGSPQGLAGANEQFF.

The chain carries TRBV7-9 and TRBJ1-1, with unresolved D. The CDR3 has 12 residues. Germline V lookup: CDR1 SEHNR, CDR2 FQNEAQ (reference sequence). The V and J ends lost 5 bases and 10 bases respectively, with 14 bases between them. The CDR3, as DNA: TGTGCCAGCAGCCCCCGGGAGGGTGTAGCTTTCTTT. Translation: CASSPREGVAFF.

This clonotype was seen at least ten times. The chain employs TRBV28 and TRBJ2-3; the D is unclear. The V and J ends lost 7 bases and 6 bases respectively, with 17 bases between them. Germline V gene lookup returns CDR1 MDHEN and CDR2 SYDVKM. The CDR3 consists of 14 residues. Here the CDR3 reads CASTPFTQRDTQYF. Here the CDR3 DNA reads TGTGCCAGCACACCCTTCACCCAACGGGATACGCAGTATTTT.

This chain uses TRBV5-1 with TRBJ2-1; TRBD2 matches at 7 bases. The CDR3 sequence is 14 residues long. The germline gives CDR1 SGHRS, CDR2 YFSETQ. The junction had 6 bases not matched to a gene; V was cut back by 0 bases and J by 9 bases. The CDR3 here is CASSLVAGASEQFF. Written as DNA, the CDR3 is TGCGCCAGCAGCTTGGTAGCGGGTGCGAGTGAGCAGTTCTTC.

This clonotype was seen many times. CDR3 bases: TGCGCCAGCAGCTTGGTTGCCGCGCCAGAAAATGAGCAGTTCTTC. Protein product: CASSLVAAPENEQFF. The rearrangement links TRBV5-1 to TRBJ2-1; no clear D. Germline CDR1 is SGHRS and CDR2 is YFSETQ. There are 15 residues in the CDR3. With 0 bases removed from V and 7 bases from J, the gap between germline ends came to 14 bases.

The chain links TRBV7-9 to TRBJ1-1; 7 bases are a match to TRBD1. Germline CDR1 is SEHNR and CDR2 is FQNEAQ (reference sequence). The ends lost 5 bases at V and 7 bases at J; junction bases unmatched: 7. The CDR3 loop spans 13 amino acids. Written as DNA, the CDR3 is TGTGCCAGCAGCGCAGGGACAGCATATGAAGCTTTCTTT. This gives the protein CASSAGTAYEAFF. Supplemented by reference TRBV7-9 and TRBJ1-1, the full variable domain reads DTGVSQNPRHKITKRGQNVTFRCDPISEHNRLYWYRQTLGQGPEFLTYFQNEAQLEKSRLLSDRFSAERPKGSFSTLEIQRTEQGDSAMYLCASSAGTAYEAFFGQGTRLTVV.

This clonotype was detected only a few times. The CDR3 region is CASSIAYGYTF. The CDR3 nucleotides are TGTGCCAGTAGTATAGCATATGGCTACACCTTC. The chain recombines TRBV19 with TRBJ1-2; D uncertain. CDR3 length: 11 amino acids. Deletions cut 1 base from V and 5 bases from J, with 2 bases between. Per the germline V gene, CDR1 is LNHDA and CDR2 is SQIVND (reference sequence).

In its sample, this clonotype was seen many times. The CDR3 region is CASTPGGTGYTF. The CDR3 DNA reads TGTGCCAGCACCCCGGGGGGCACTGGCTACACCTTC. The V gene is TRBV6-5, the J gene TRBJ1-2; tentative D call: TRBD1 (6 bases). With 7 bases removed from V and 7 bases from J, the gap between germline ends came to 13 bases. This CDR3 spans 12 amino acids. The germline CDR1 and CDR2 sequences are MNHEY and SVGAGI.

J is TRBJ2-7 and V is TRBV20-1; weak D call: TRBD2 (6 bases). The CDR3 length is 15 residues. Trimming took 0 bases from V and 2 from J, leaving 14 bases between them. Germline V CDR1 and CDR2: DFQATT, SNEGSKA (reference sequence). CDR3 nucleotide sequence: TGCAGTGCTAGAGATAGACGCGGGAACCCCTACGAGCAGTACTTC. Its translation is CSARDRRGNPYEQYF.

V is TRBV6-1 and J is TRBJ2-3; 10 bases align to TRBD2. V lost 5 bases to trimming and J lost 3 bases; unmatched junction nucleotides: 11. This CDR3 has 17 amino acids. Germline CDR1 is MNHNS and CDR2 is SASEGT. DNA for the CDR3: TGTGCCAGCAGTCCGACTAGCGGGTCCCTTAGAACAGATACGCAGTATTTT. It is translated as CASSPTSGSLRTDTQYF.

In its sample, this clonotype was seen a few times. The gene calls are TRBV6-4 and TRBJ2-1; 10 bases are a match to TRBD2. CDR3 length equals 15 residues. Trimming took 0 bases from V and 6 from J; bases not matched to a gene: 2. The germline V gene has CDR1 MRHNA and CDR2 SNTAGT. CDR3 sequence (DNA): TGTGCCAGCAGTGACTCGTCTAGCGGGAGCAATGAGCAGTTCTTC. It translates to CASSDSSSGSNEQFF.

Sample share makes this clonotype medium-sized. The genes are TRBV20-1 and TRBJ2-7; possible D gene TRBD2, 6 bases. The CDR3 totals 14 residues. Per the germline V gene, CDR1 is DFQATT and CDR2 is SNEGSKA (reference sequence). The V end was cut by 5 bases, the J end by 0 bases, with 14 bases between. The CDR3 DNA reads TGCAGTGCTCGACTAGTCACGAGCTCCTACGAGCAGTACTTC. Residues: CSARLVTSSYEQYF.

The sample holds many counts of this clonotype. The J gene is TRBJ2-1, the V gene TRBV3-1; 8 bases match TRBD2. Germline V gene sequence: CDR1 LGHDT, CDR2 YNNKEL (reference sequence). With V trimmed by 1 base and J by 8 bases, 4 bases remained unmatched. The CDR3 loop spans 14 amino acids. In nucleotides, the CDR3 is TGTGCCAGCAGCCAAGCGGGAGGGCACCATGAGCAGTTCTTC. This translates into CASSQAGGHHEQFF.

This clonotype was observed at least ten times. The chain joins TRBV9 to TRBJ2-3; D possibly corresponds to TRBD2 (5 bases). In germline, CDR1 is SGDLS, CDR2 YYNGEE. Trimming removed 7 bases from V and 1 base from J, with 7 bases in between. The length of the CDR3 is 12 residues. The CDR3: CASEGGTDTQYF. The CDR3 bases are TGTGCCAGCGAGGGTGGCACAGATACGCAGTATTTT.

The J gene is TRBJ2-1, the V gene TRBV29-1, with D unclear. CDR1 and CDR2 from the germline V gene are SQVTM and ANQGSEA. There are 13 residues in the CDR3. Trimming pared 3 bases from V and 3 bases from J, leaving 9 bases between. The CDR3 sequence is CSVDGLYYNEQFF. The CDR3 nucleotides read TGCAGCGTTGACGGGCTCTACTACAATGAGCAGTTCTTC.

This clonotype was detected a few times. The chain links TRBV20-1 to TRBJ1-1, with D maybe TRBD1 (5 bases). The germline V gene has CDR1 DFQATT and CDR2 SNEGSKA (reference sequence). V was shortened by 6 bases and J by 2 bases, with 16 bases between the two germline ends. The CDR3 totals 14 residues. The CDR3 sequence is CSAGGARLNTEAFF. The CDR3, as DNA: TGCAGTGCGGGCGGGGCCCGGTTAAACACTGAAGCTTTCTTT.

This clonotype was recorded many times. Given a much more abundant clone one base away, this may be a read error. The rearrangement links TRBV7-9 to TRBJ1-5, with unresolved D. Germline loops: CDR1 SEHNR, CDR2 FQNEAQ (reference sequence). The CDR3 is made up of 13 amino acids. CDR3 loop: CASSPNPNQPQNF. As DNA, the CDR3 is TGTGCCAGCAGCCCCAACCCCAATCAGCCCCAGAATTTT. The entire variable domain, with the rest obtained from reference TRBV7-9 and TRBJ1-5, is as follows: DTGVSQNPRHKITKRGQNVTFRCDPISEHNRLYWYRQTLGQGPEFLTYFQNEAQLEKSRLLSDRFSAERPKGSFSTLEIQRTEQGDSAMYLCASSPNPNQPQNFGDGTRLSIL.

This clonotype was seen only a few times. The rearrangement joins TRBV19 to TRBJ2-2; 7 bases map to TRBD1. Germline-derived CDR1 and CDR2 are LNHDA and SQIVND (reference sequence). Unmatched junction bases numbered 8, after V lost 6 bases and J lost 7 bases. The CDR3 spans 14 residues. The CDR3 loop is CASRADRMGGELFF. DNA of the CDR3: TGTGCCAGTAGGGCGGACAGGATGGGCGGGGAGCTGTTTTTT.

This clonotype was detected ten times or more. The rearrangement joins TRBV4-3 to TRBJ2-7; 14 nucleotides agree with TRBD2. Germline V CDR1 and CDR2: LGHNA, YSLEER. The CDR3 length is 19 residues. V shed 6 bases and J 2 bases; nucleotides not matched to a gene: 15. The CDR3, as DNA: TGCGCCAGCAGTTACGTGTGGGAGACTAGCGGGGGGGGTGCCTACGAGCAGTACTTC. This gives the protein CASSYVWETSGGGAYEQYF.

Ten or more counts support this clonotype. V is TRBV20-1 and J is TRBJ2-7; 9 positions agree with TRBD2. CDR1 is DFQATT, CDR2 SNEGSKA, per germline (reference sequence). Trimming cost V 0 bases and J 0 bases; bases outside gene matches: 6. The CDR3 extends over 16 amino acids. CDR3 sequence reads: CSARDKERGASYEQYF. CDR3 nucleotides: TGCAGTGCTAGAGATAAGGAGCGGGGGGCCTCCTACGAGCAGTACTTC.

In its sample, this clonotype is medium-sized. The chain is built from TRBV4-1 and TRBJ2-1; 10 positions match TRBD2. CDR1 is MGHRA, CDR2 YSYEKL, per germline. This CDR3 has 16 amino acids. V was clipped by 0 bases and J by 7 bases; unmatched bases: 6. CDR3 residues: CASSQESAGGVNEQFF. CDR3 DNA sequence: TGCGCCAGCAGCCAAGAATCAGCGGGAGGGGTGAATGAGCAGTTCTTC.

There are a few counts of this clonotype. This chain uses TRBV15 with TRBJ2-3; 11 bases are a match to TRBD2. With V trimmed by 0 bases and J by 5 bases, 4 bases remained unmatched. This CDR3 spans 16 amino acids. The germline CDR1 and CDR2 sequences are LNHNV and YYDKDF (reference sequence). This CDR3 is CATSRDPTSGRDTQYF. The CDR3 DNA follows: TGTGCCACCAGCAGAGACCCAACTAGCGGGAGAGATACGCAGTATTTT.

This clonotype was picked up a small number of times. The rearrangement joins TRBV4-3 to TRBJ1-2, with TRBD1 matching 11 bases. There are 14 residues in the CDR3. CDR1 is LGHNA and CDR2 is YSLEER in the germline V gene. Trimming at V came to 5 bases and at J to 4 bases, leaving 3 bases not matched to a gene. The CDR3, as DNA: TGCGCCAGCAGCTATGGACAGGGGGCCTATGGCTACACCTTC. Translated: CASSYGQGAYGYTF.

This clonotype was picked up many times. The V gene is TRBV7-2, the J gene TRBJ2-3, with 16 bases aligning to TRBD2. The J segment lost 4 bases and the V segment lost 1 base, leaving 2 bases of the junction unmatched. The CDR3 extends over 17 amino acids. Germline V gene sequence: CDR1 SGHTA, CDR2 FQGNSA. The CDR3, as DNA: TGTGCCAGCAGCTTAGGGGGACTAGCGGGAGGGGCAGATACGCAGTATTTT. This sequence encodes CASSLGGLAGGADTQYF. Using reference TRBV7-2 and TRBJ2-3 for the parts outside the CDR3, the full variable domain is GAGVSQSPSNKVTEKGKDVELRCDPISGHTALYWYRQSLGQGLEFLIYFQGNSAPDKSGLPSDRFSAERTGGSVSTLTIQRTQQEDSAVYLCASSLGGLAGGADTQYFGPGTRLTVL.

This clonotype turned up a few times. Here the CDR3 reads CASSPASYGTGELFF. CDR3 sequence (DNA): TGTGCCAGCAGCCCCGCCAGTTACGGGACCGGGGAGCTGTTTTTT. The J gene is TRBJ2-2, the V gene TRBV5-4; no firm D call. Trimming shortened V by 4 bases and J by 5 bases, and 15 bases separated the two germline ends. Germline lookup yields CDR1 SGHNT and CDR2 YYREEE (reference sequence). The CDR3 is 15 amino acids.